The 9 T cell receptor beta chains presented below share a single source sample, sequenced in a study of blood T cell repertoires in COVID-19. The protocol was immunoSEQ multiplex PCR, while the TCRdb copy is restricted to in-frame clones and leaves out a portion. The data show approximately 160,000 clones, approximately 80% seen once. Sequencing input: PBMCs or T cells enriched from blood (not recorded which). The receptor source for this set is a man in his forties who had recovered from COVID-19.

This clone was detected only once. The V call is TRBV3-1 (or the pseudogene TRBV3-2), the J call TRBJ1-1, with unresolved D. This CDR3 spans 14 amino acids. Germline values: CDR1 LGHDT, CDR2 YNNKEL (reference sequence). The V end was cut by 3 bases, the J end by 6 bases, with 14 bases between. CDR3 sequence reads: CASSHHGAVSEAFF. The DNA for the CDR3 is TGTGCCAGCAGCCACCACGGAGCAGTCTCTGAAGCTTTCTTT.

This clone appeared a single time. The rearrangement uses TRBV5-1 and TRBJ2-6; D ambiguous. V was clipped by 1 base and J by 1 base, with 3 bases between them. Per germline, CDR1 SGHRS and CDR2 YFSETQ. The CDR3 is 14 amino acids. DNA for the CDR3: TGCGCCAGCAGCTTGTTATCTGGGGCCAACGTCCTGACTTTC. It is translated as CASSLLSGANVLTF.

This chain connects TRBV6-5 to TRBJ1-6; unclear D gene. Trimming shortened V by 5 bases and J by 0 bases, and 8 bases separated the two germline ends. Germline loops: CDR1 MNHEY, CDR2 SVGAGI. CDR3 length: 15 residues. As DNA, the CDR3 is TGTGCCAGCAGTCCGGTTAGCTCCTATAATTCACCCCTCCACTTT. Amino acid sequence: CASSPVSSYNSPLHF.

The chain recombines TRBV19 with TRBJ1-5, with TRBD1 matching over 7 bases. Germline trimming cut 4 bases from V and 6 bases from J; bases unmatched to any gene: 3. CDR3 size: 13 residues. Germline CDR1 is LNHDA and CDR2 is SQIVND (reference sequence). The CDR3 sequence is CASSSQGGQPQHF. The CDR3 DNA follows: TGTGCCAGTAGTAGTCAGGGGGGTCAGCCCCAGCATTTT.

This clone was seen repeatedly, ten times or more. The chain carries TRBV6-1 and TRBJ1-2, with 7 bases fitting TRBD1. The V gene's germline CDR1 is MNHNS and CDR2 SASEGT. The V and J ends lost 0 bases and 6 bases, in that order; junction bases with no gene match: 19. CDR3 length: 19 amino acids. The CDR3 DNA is TGTGCCAGCAGTGAAGCGAGCGGGGGATTCGACAGGGTAAGAGATGGCTACACCTTC. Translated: CASSEASGGFDRVRDGYTF.

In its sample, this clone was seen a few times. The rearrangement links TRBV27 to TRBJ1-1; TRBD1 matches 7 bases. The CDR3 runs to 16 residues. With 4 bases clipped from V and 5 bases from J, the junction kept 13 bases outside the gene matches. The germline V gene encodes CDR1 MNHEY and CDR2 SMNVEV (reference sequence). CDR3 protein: CASSYRGLGSWTEAFF. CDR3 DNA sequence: TGTGCCAGCAGTTACAGGGGTCTTGGAAGTTGGACTGAAGCTTTCTTT.

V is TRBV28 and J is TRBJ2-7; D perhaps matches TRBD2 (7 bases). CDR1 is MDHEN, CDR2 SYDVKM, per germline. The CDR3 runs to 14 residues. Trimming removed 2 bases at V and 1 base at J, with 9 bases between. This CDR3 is CASSLGGASYEQYF. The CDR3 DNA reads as TGTGCCAGCAGTTTAGGGGGGGCTTCCTACGAGCAGTACTTC.

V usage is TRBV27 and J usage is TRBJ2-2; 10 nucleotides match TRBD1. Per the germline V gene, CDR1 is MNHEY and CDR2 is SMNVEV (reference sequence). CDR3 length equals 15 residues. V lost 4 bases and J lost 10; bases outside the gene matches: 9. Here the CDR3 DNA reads TGTGCCAGCAGTTCCCCCGGGACAGGGGCGGCGGAGCTGTTTTTT. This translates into CASSSPGTGAAELFF.

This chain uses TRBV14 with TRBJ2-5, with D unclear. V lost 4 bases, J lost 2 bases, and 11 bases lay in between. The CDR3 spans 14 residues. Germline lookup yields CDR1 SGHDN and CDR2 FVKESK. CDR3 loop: CASSPLGHQETQYF. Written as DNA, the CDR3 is TGTGCCAGCAGCCCACTGGGCCATCAAGAGACCCAGTACTTC.